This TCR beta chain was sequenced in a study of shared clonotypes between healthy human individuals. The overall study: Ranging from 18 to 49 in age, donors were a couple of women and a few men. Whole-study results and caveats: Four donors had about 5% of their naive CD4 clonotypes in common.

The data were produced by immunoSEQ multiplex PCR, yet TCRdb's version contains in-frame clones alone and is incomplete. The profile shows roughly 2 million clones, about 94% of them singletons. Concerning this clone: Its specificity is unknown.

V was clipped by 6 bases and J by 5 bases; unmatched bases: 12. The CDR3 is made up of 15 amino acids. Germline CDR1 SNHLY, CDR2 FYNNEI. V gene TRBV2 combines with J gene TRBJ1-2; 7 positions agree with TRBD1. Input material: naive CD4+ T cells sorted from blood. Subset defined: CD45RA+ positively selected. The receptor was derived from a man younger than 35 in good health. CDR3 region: CASRADRAMRYGYTF. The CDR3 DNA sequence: TGTGCCAGCAGGGCTGACAGGGCAATGAGGTATGGCTACACCTTC.